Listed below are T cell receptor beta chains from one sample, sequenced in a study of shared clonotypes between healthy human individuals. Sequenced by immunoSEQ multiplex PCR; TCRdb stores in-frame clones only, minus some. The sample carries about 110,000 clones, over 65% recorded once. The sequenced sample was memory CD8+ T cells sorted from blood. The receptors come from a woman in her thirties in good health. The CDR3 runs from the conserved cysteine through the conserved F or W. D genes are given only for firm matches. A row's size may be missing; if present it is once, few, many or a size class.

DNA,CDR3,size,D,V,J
TGTGCCAGCAGTGACTCGATTTTTGCTGAGCAGTTCTTC,CASSDSIFAEQFF,few,NA,TRBV6-4,TRBJ2-1
TGCGCCAGCAGCTTGCTTTCGAACAATGAGCAGTTCTTC,CASSLLSNNEQFF,NA,NA,TRBV5-1,TRBJ2-1
TGCGCCAGCAGGGGACAGGGGGCCGTTGCTAATTCACCCCTCCACTTT,CASRGQGAVANSPLHF,NA,TRBD1,TRBV5-1,TRBJ1-6
TGTGCCAGCAGCCTGGGACTAGCTTCCTACGAGCAGTACTTC,CASSLGLASYEQYF,NA,TRBD2,TRBV11-2,TRBJ2-7
TGTGCCAGCAGCCTAATAGGGACAGATACGCAGTATTTT,CASSLIGTDTQYF,NA,NA,TRBV5-4,TRBJ2-3
TGTGCCAGCTCACCTCTGGCGACGAACTATGGCTACACCTTC,CASSPLATNYGYTF,once,NA,TRBV18,TRBJ1-2
TGTGCCAGCAGCTTGGGACAGGGGGAAGCTTTCTTT,CASSLGQGEAFF,few,TRBD1,TRBV7-9,TRBJ1-1
TGTGCCAGCAGTCCAAATCTGTTGCCTAACAGGGACCACTATGGCTACACCTTC,CASSPNLLPNRDHYGYTF,NA,NA,TRBV28,TRBJ1-2
TGTGCCAGCAGTGAAGAAGCGGGAGGGTCCTACGAGCAGTACTTC,CASSEEAGGSYEQYF,once,TRBD2,TRBV7-8,TRBJ2-7
TGCGCCAGCAGCTTAGATAGCAATCAGCCCCAGCATTTT,CASSLDSNQPQHF,NA,NA,TRBV5-1,TRBJ1-5